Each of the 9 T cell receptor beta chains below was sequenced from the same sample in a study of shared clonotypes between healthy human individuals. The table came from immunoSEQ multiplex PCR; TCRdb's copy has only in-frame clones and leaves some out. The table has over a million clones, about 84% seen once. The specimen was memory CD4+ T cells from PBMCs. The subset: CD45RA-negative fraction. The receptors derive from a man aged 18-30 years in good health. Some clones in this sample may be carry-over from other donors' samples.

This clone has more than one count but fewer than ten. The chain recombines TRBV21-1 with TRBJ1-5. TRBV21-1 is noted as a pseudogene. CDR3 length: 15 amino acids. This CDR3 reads CASSKNQEANQPQHF. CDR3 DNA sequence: TGTGCCAGCAGCAAAAATCAGGAGGCCAATCAGCCCCAGCATTTT.

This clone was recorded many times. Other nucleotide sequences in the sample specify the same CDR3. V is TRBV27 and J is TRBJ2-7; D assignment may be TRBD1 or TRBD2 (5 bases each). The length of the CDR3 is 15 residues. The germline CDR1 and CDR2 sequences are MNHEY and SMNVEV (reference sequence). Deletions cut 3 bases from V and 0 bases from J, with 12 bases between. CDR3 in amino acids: CASSLGPPSSYEQYF. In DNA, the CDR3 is TGTGCCAGCAGTTTGGGACCGCCGAGCTCCTACGAGCAGTACTTC.

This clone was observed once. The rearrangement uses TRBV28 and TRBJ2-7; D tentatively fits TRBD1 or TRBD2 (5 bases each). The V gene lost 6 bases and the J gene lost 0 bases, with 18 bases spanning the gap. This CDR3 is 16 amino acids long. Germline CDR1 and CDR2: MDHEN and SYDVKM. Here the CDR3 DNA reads TGTGCCAGCAGGGTACTTGGGGGTGGAGCCTCCTACGAGCAGTACTTC. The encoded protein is CASRVLGGGASYEQYF.

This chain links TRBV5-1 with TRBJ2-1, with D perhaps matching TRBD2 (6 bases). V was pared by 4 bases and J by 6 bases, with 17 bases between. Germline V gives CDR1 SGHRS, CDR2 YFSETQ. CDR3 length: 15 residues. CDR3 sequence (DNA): TGCGCCAGCAGCGTAGGACTAACATCGAGCAATGAGCAGTTCTTC. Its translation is CASSVGLTSSNEQFF.

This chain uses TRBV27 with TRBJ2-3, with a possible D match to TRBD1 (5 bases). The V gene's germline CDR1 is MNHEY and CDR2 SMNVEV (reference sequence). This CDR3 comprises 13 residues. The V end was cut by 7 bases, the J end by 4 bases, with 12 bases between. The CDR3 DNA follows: TGTGCCAGCACGGACGCAGGGCCAGATACGCAGTATTTT. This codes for CASTDAGPDTQYF.

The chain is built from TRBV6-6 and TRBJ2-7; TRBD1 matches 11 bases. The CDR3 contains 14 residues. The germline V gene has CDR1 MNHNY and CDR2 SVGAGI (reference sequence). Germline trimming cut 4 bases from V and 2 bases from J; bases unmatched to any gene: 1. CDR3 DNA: TGTGCCAGCAGTTCGGGACAGGGGGCCTACGAGCAGTACTTC. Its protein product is CASSSGQGAYEQYF.

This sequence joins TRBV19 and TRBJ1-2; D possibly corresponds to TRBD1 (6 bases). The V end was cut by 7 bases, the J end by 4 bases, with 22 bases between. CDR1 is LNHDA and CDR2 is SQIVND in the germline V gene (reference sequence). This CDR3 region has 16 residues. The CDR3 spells CASTRTAGGQTYGYTF. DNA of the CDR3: TGTGCCAGTACCAGAACCGCTGGAGGACAGACCTATGGCTACACCTTC.

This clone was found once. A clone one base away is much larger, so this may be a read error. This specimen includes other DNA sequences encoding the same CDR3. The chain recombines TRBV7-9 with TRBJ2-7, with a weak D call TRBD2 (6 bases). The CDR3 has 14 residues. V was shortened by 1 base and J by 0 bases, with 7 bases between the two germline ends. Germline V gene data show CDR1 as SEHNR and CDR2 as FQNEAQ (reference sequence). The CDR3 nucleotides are TGTGCCAGCAGCTTAGGCGGGGTCTCCTACGAGCAGTACTTC. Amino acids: CASSLGGVSYEQYF.

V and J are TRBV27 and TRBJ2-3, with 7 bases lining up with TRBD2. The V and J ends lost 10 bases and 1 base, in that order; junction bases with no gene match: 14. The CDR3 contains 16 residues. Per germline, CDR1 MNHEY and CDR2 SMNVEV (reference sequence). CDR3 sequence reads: CATAPGLRWGTDTQYF. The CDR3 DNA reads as TGTGCCACCGCCCCGGGACTAAGGTGGGGCACAGATACGCAGTATTTT.